These T cell receptor beta chains were read from a single sample in a study of cytomegalovirus exposure and HLA in healthy donors. Sequenced by immunoSEQ multiplex PCR; TCRdb stores in-frame clones only, minus some. This sample has approximately 190,000 clones, with 81% found just once. Specimen: PBMCs. The source is a man over 45 in good health and CMV-seronegative. The CDR3 runs from the conserved cysteine through the conserved F or W. D genes are given only for firm matches. Size tells how often a clone was seen (once, few, many) or the class of an expanded clone, and some rows leave it out.

TGTGCCAGCAGTTATGCGGTGAATTTCTATGGCTACACCTTC	CASSYAVNFYGYTF	NA	NA	TRBV6-5	TRBJ1-2
TGCGCCAGCAGCTTTCAGCCCGGGACTCGAGGCGAGCAGTACTTC	CASSFQPGTRGEQYF	once	NA	TRBV5-1	TRBJ2-7
TGTGCCAGCAGTTTTCAAAAGGGACAGGGGAAAAGTGAGCAGTTCTTC	CASSFQKGQGKSEQFF	NA	TRBD1	TRBV6-5	TRBJ2-1
TGTGCCAGCAGCGTAGGGGGCCATGGCACAGATACGCAGTATTTT	CASSVGGHGTDTQYF	few	NA	TRBV9	TRBJ2-3
TGTGCCAGCAGTCCGGGACAGGGTTACAACGAGCAGTACTTC	CASSPGQGYNEQYF	once	TRBD1	TRBV27	TRBJ2-7
TGTGCCAGCAGCCGACAGGGTTCTGGAAACACCATATATTTT	CASSRQGSGNTIYF	NA	TRBD1	TRBV5-4	TRBJ1-3
TGTGCCAGCAGCTTGTATGGGCAGGGGAATCAGCCCCAGCATTTT	CASSLYGQGNQPQHF	few	NA	TRBV5-6	TRBJ1-5
TGTGCCAGCAGCTCTCGGACAGGGGGGAATGAAAAACTGTTTTTT	CASSSRTGGNEKLFF	NA	TRBD1	TRBV7-9	TRBJ1-4
TGTGCCAGCAGCTTTTCGGACAAGCCTCCAGGCACTGAAGCTTTCTTT	CASSFSDKPPGTEAFF	NA	NA	TRBV7-6	TRBJ1-1
TGTTCCAGCAGCTTAGAGTTGGGCAGTTCCTACAATGAGCAGTTCTTC	CSSSLELGSSYNEQFF	NA	NA	TRBV7-9	TRBJ2-1
TGTGCCAGTAGGGGGACAGTAGGGGGCTACACCTTC	CASRGTVGGYTF	NA	TRBD1	TRBV19	TRBJ1-2
TGTGCCAGCAGCCAAGCATGGGCCCGCAATGAGCAGTTCTTC	CASSQAWARNEQFF	NA	NA	TRBV14	TRBJ2-1
TGTGCCAGCAGTGAAACAGGGTCCGGTGAGCAGTTCTTC	CASSETGSGEQFF	NA	NA	TRBV2	TRBJ2-1
TGTGCCAGCAGCCAAATGCCACGGGGTTCACCCCTCCACTTT	CASSQMPRGSPLHF	NA	NA	TRBV16	TRBJ1-6
TGTGCCAGCAGCTTCCCGGGGGGCCGATTCTACGAGCAGCACTTC	CASSFPGGRFYEQHF	NA	NA	TRBV7-2	TRBJ2-7
TGTGCCAGCAGCCCAAGGACAGGGGATTTCTACGAGCAGTACTTC	CASSPRTGDFYEQYF	NA	TRBD1	TRBV7-8	TRBJ2-7
TGTGCCAGCAAGCAAATCGACAGGGGGGACTACGAGCAGTACTTC	CASKQIDRGDYEQYF	NA	TRBD1	TRBV6-5	TRBJ2-7
TGTGCCAGCAGCTCGATACGGACTAGCGCTGGGGGTACGCAGTATTTT	CASSSIRTSAGGTQYF	few	TRBD2	TRBV7-9	TRBJ2-3
TGTGCCAGCAGCTTAGTTTGGGAGTCGAACACCGGGGAGCTGTTTTTT	CASSLVWESNTGELFF	NA	NA	TRBV7-6	TRBJ2-2
TGTGCCAGCAGCTTAGGGACTAGCGGGGCCCAAGAGACCCAGTACTTC	CASSLGTSGAQETQYF	NA	TRBD2	TRBV11-3	TRBJ2-5
TGCGCCAGCAGCTCCGGGACTCGTCCGACCGGGGAGCTGTTTTTT	CASSSGTRPTGELFF	NA	NA	TRBV5-1	TRBJ2-2
TGTGCCAGCAGCATCAATGGGCGGGGGGGCCTAGAGACCCAGTACTTC	CASSINGRGGLETQYF	NA	TRBD2	TRBV7-2	TRBJ2-5
TGTGCCTGGAGTGTCAAGGGGGATGGCTACACCTTC	CAWSVKGDGYTF	few	NA	TRBV30	TRBJ1-2
TGTGCCAGCAGCGTCCGAACCCAGGGGGATGAGCAGTTCTTC	CASSVRTQGDEQFF	NA	TRBD1	TRBV9	TRBJ2-1
TGCGCCAGCAGCTTCCCGAGGCCCTCTGGAAACACCATATATTTT	CASSFPRPSGNTIYF	few	NA	TRBV5-1	TRBJ1-3
TGTTCCAGCAGCTCCCGGACTTCTACGAACACCGGGGAGCTGTTTTTT	CSSSSRTSTNTGELFF	NA	NA	TRBV7-9	TRBJ2-2
TGTGCCAGCAGTTTATCACGGGACAGGGGCGGCAATAATTCACCCCTCCACTTT	CASSLSRDRGGNNSPLHF	NA	TRBD1	TRBV27	TRBJ1-6
TGTGCCAGCAGTTTATTCCTGGGCCCCAGGACTGAAGCTTTCTTT	CASSLFLGPRTEAFF	NA	NA	TRBV27	TRBJ1-1
TGTGCCAGCAGCTTCAGGGGGCCAGATACGCAGTATTTT	CASSFRGPDTQYF	NA	TRBD1	TRBV5-8	TRBJ2-3
TGTGCCAGCAGTGAAGTTGCGGGTAATAGCAATCAGCCCCAGCATTTT	CASSEVAGNSNQPQHF	NA	NA	TRBV6-1	TRBJ1-5
TGTGCCAGCAGCCAGTCTGGCAACCCCTACAATGAGCAGTTCTTC	CASSQSGNPYNEQFF	NA	NA	TRBV7-2	TRBJ2-1
TGTGCCAGCTTCAAACAGGGGAGGTTGGGCACTGAAGCTTTCTTT	CASFKQGRLGTEAFF	NA	TRBD1	TRBV5-6	TRBJ1-1
TGTGCCAGCTCACCCTCTACTGGCCGGGGTGAAGCTTTCTTT	CASSPSTGRGEAFF	NA	NA	TRBV18	TRBJ1-1
TGTGCCAGCAGTGTTAACAGGGAGGGCTCACCCCTCCACTTT	CASSVNREGSPLHF	NA	NA	TRBV6-1	TRBJ1-6
TGTGCCAGCAGCTTAGCGTCGACGGGGGGTAAAGATACGCAGTATTTT	CASSLASTGGKDTQYF	NA	TRBD2	TRBV7-2	TRBJ2-3
TGTGCCAGCAGCTTAGATTTAGCGGACATTCAGTACTTC	CASSLDLADIQYF	NA	NA	TRBV11-2	TRBJ2-4
TGCAGCGTTGCAGGACAGGGGGCTATCAGCGGGGAGCTGTTTTTT	CSVAGQGAISGELFF	few	TRBD1	TRBV29-1	TRBJ2-2
TGTGCCAGTAGTACCCGACAGGGGATGAACACTGAAGCTTTCTTT	CASSTRQGMNTEAFF	NA	TRBD1	TRBV19	TRBJ1-1
TGCGCCAGCAGTGAATCCAGGGGGTATGGCTACACCTTC	CASSESRGYGYTF	NA	TRBD1	TRBV10-1	TRBJ1-2
TGCGCCAGTAAAGACCCAGGGGTGGCGCGGGAGCTGTTTTTT	CASKDPGVARELFF	NA	NA	TRBV5-1	TRBJ2-2
TGTGCCAGCAGCTCTCCCCCGAACACTGAAGCTTTCTTT	CASSSPPNTEAFF	once	NA	TRBV7-9	TRBJ1-1
TGTGCCAGCAGCGTAGTTGGGGCCGCAGATACGCAGTATTTT	CASSVVGAADTQYF	NA	NA	TRBV9	TRBJ2-3
TGTGCCAGCAGCTTAGACAGGGGGCCGTTCGGCGAGCAGTACTTC	CASSLDRGPFGEQYF	NA	TRBD1	TRBV7-8	TRBJ2-7
TGTGCCAGCAGCTTAGGGGGGAGCGGGGGGCCTGAGCAGTTCTTC	CASSLGGSGGPEQFF	few	TRBD2	TRBV7-8	TRBJ2-1
TGTGCCAGCAGCTTAGTCAGGGCCCACCCTCCGGGCGAGCAGTACTTC	CASSLVRAHPPGEQYF	NA	NA	TRBV13	TRBJ2-7
TGTGCCAGTAGTACAGGACAGGTGGCTGAAAAACTGTTTTTT	CASSTGQVAEKLFF	NA	TRBD1	TRBV19	TRBJ1-4
TGTGCCAGCCGGGACAGGGTCACTGAAGCTTTCTTT	CASRDRVTEAFF	once	TRBD1	TRBV6-1	TRBJ1-1
TGTGCCAGCAGCCTGGACAGAAGAAACACCATATATTTT	CASSLDRRNTIYF	NA	NA	TRBV7-6	TRBJ1-3
TGCGCCAGCAGCCCATACCGGCAGGCCCACTACGAGCAGTACTTC	CASSPYRQAHYEQYF	NA	NA	TRBV4-3	TRBJ2-7
TGTGCCAGCAGCTTATTGGTGGGAGCTAACTATGGCTACACCTTC	CASSLLVGANYGYTF	NA	NA	TRBV11-2	TRBJ1-2
TGTGCCAGCAGCCCGATTCGGACTAGCGGGCCAGATACGCAGTATTTT	CASSPIRTSGPDTQYF	NA	TRBD2	TRBV27	TRBJ2-3
TGTGCCAGCAGCTTGGTGGCAGGGGTCAATCCCCTCGAGCAGTACTTC	CASSLVAGVNPLEQYF	few	NA	TRBV5-5	TRBJ2-7
TGTGCCAGCAGCCAGAACAAATTGACAGGAACAGGCGGCTACACCTTC	CASSQNKLTGTGGYTF	NA	NA	TRBV9	TRBJ1-2
TGTGCCAGCAGCCGGACTAGCGGGGGGGCGGGATACGAGCAGTACTTC	CASSRTSGGAGYEQYF	NA	TRBD2	TRBV7-2	TRBJ2-7
TGCGCCAGCAGTGAGTCAAACAGAAAAGCTTTCTTT	CASSESNRKAFF	few	NA	TRBV10-1	TRBJ1-1
TGCGCCAGCAGCGTCCGGGACAGACCCCATCAGCCCCAGCATTTT	CASSVRDRPHQPQHF	NA	TRBD1	TRBV5-1	TRBJ1-5
TGCGCCAGCAGCCAAGAGGAGGGACAGGGGGCAGGCTACACCTTC	CASSQEEGQGAGYTF	NA	TRBD1	TRBV4-3	TRBJ1-2